The source of this T cell receptor (beta chain) is a study of blood T cells in healthy people across ages. Study-level results: Measured against age, TCR beta diversity per million T cells decreased in a roughly linear manner. Both naive CD4+ cell counts and diversity were greater in long-lived donors than in aged donors.

As for this clonotype: The antigen is not known.

Sample-barcoded 5' priming and a J-beta primer mix drove a second PCR of about 6 to 11 cycles. TCRdb processed the 5' RACE reads anew with MiXCR; each CDR3 protein has one entry. Of roughly 1,800,000 distinct CDR3 sequences in the sample, 40% to 55% were seen once. CDR1 is SNHLY and CDR2 is FYNNEI in the germline V gene. The ends lost 8 bases at V and 2 bases at J; junction bases unmatched: 8. This CDR3 is 16 amino acids long. The chain links TRBV2 to TRBJ2-3; 12 bases are a match to TRBD2. The sequence derives from a woman aged 40 to 50 in good health. The sequenced sample consisted of blood. The chain's CDR3 is CASSLRLAGVTDTQYF. The CDR3 DNA follows: TGTGCCAGCTCACTCCGACTAGCGGGGGTCACAGATACGCAGTATTTT.